The 27 T cell receptor beta chains in this list originate from one sample, sequenced in a study of blood T cell repertoires in COVID-19. Sequencing was performed with immunoSEQ multiplex PCR; in TCRdb, only in-frame clones are kept and a portion is missing. The table has under 250,000 clones, 70% to 90% seen once. Source material: peripheral blood. These TCRs come from a middle-aged man who had recovered from COVID-19.

The V call is TRBV19, the J call TRBJ1-1, with D possibly being TRBD1 (5 bases). Germline V CDR1 and CDR2: LNHDA, SQIVND (reference sequence). V was shortened by 3 bases and J by 0 bases, with 11 bases between the two germline ends. This CDR3 contains 15 residues. The CDR3 protein is CASSIQGLLNTEAFF. The CDR3 DNA reads TGTGCCAGTAGTATTCAGGGTTTACTGAACACTGAAGCTTTCTTT.

The rearrangement uses TRBV5-1 and TRBJ2-1, with TRBD2 identical over 15 bases. Trimming took 4 bases from V and 4 from J; bases not matched to a gene: 6. The CDR3 contains 17 residues. The germline V gene encodes CDR1 SGHRS and CDR2 YFSETQ. The DNA of the CDR3 is TGCGCCAGCAGCGCCGGACTAGCGGGAGGGCCGTACAATGAGCAGTTCTTC. This codes for CASSAGLAGGPYNEQFF.

This chain connects TRBV18 to TRBJ2-5; TRBD1 aligns across 7 bases. The CDR3 sequence is 16 residues long. Germline V gives CDR1 KGHSH, CDR2 LQKENI. V gave up 5 bases and J gave up 4 bases; unmatched junction bases: 13. CDR3: CASSSGTVGSGETQYF. CDR3 coding DNA: TGTGCCAGCTCATCAGGGACAGTGGGGTCAGGAGAGACCCAGTACTTC.

The CDR3 loop is CASSIGAYNEQFF. The CDR3 bases are TGTGCCAGTAGTATAGGCGCGTACAATGAGCAGTTCTTC. This rearrangement joins TRBV19 to TRBJ2-1, with unresolved D. This CDR3 contains 13 residues. The ends were cut back, 1 base at V and 4 bases at J, with 5 bases in the middle. Germline V lookup: CDR1 LNHDA, CDR2 SQIVND (reference sequence). The variable domain in full, completed from reference TRBV19 and TRBJ2-1, reads DGGITQSPKYLFRKEGQNVTLSCEQNLNHDAMYWYRQDPGQGLRLIYYSQIVNDFQKGDIAEGYSVSREKKESFPLTVTSAQKNPTAFYLCASSIGAYNEQFFGPGTRLTVL.

V usage is TRBV27 and J usage is TRBJ2-1; no firm D call. Trimming took 6 bases from V and 5 from J, leaving 11 bases between them. This CDR3 contains 13 residues. CDR1 and CDR2 from the germline V gene are MNHEY and SMNVEV (reference sequence). In DNA, the CDR3 is TGTGCCAGCAGGTGGCAGGTTAACAATGAGCAGTTCTTC. Amino acids: CASRWQVNNEQFF.

The CDR3 coding sequence is TGTGCCACCAGCAGTGATTTCCGCAGGACAGAGCCCCAGCATTTT. Residues: CATSSDFRRTEPQHF. The rearrangement joins TRBV15 to TRBJ1-5; a weak D match, TRBD1 (6 bases). The CDR3 runs 15 residues. Germline CDR1 is LNHNV and CDR2 is YYDKDF (reference sequence). Trimming took off 3 bases at V and 8 bases at J, with 17 bases between the two ends.

The gene calls are TRBV28 and TRBJ1-2; D is ambiguous. Trimming shortened V by 3 bases and J by 8 bases, and 25 bases separated the two germline ends. The CDR3 is 17 residues long. Per germline, CDR1 MDHEN and CDR2 SYDVKM. CDR3 sequence: CASSFGGSLASPWGYTF. CDR3 nucleotides: TGTGCCAGCAGTTTCGGTGGCAGCTTAGCCTCTCCCTGGGGCTACACCTTC.

The J gene is TRBJ2-7, the V gene TRBV10-3, with D possibly TRBD1 on 5 matching bases. Germline-derived CDR1 and CDR2 are ENHRY and SYGVKD. The CDR3 is made up of 12 amino acids. The V and J ends lost 2 bases and 3 bases respectively, with 5 bases between them. The CDR3: CAISEQGYEQYF. CDR3 sequence (DNA): TGTGCCATCAGTGAGCAGGGCTACGAGCAGTACTTC.

This rearrangement joins TRBV5-1 to TRBJ2-7, with D possibly TRBD2 on 7 matching bases. V shed 0 bases and J shed 10 bases, with 20 bases lying between them. The CDR3 length is 15 residues. Germline V lookup: CDR1 SGHRS, CDR2 YFSETQ. CDR3 DNA: TGCGCCAGCAGCTTGGTTGGTGGGAGGGGGAGAGAACAGTACTTC. The encoded protein is CASSLVGGRGREQYF.

This chain joins TRBV5-1 and TRBJ2-2; the match to TRBD1 covers 7 bases. Germline values: CDR1 SGHRS, CDR2 YFSETQ. The V gene end was trimmed by 5 bases and the J gene end by 7 bases; junction bases not matched to a gene: 11. The CDR3 has 15 amino acids. DNA for the CDR3: TGCGCCAGCAGTCCAATTATGGGGACAGACGGGGAGCTGTTTTTT. Translating gives CASSPIMGTDGELFF.

The chain joins TRBV27 to TRBJ2-1; 10 bases align to TRBD2. CDR3 length: 20 amino acids. CDR1 is MNHEY, CDR2 SMNVEV, per germline (reference sequence). V gave up 5 bases and J gave up 0 bases; unmatched junction bases: 16. CDR3 nucleotides: TGTGCCAGCAGTACCCCCCGGGGAGCGGGAGGGCAGAGCTCCTACAATGAGCAGTTCTTC. Translating it yields CASSTPRGAGGQSSYNEQFF.

The chain joins TRBV30 to TRBJ2-1, with 13 bases that match TRBD2. Germline V CDR1 and CDR2: GTSNPN, SVGIG (reference sequence). The CDR3 runs to 18 residues. V gave up 3 bases and J gave up 2 bases; unmatched junction bases: 10. The DNA for the CDR3 is TGTGCCTGGAGCGGACTGACTAGCGGGAGGATCCCCTACAATGAGCAGTTCTTC. Encoded protein: CAWSGLTSGRIPYNEQFF.

The chain uses TRBV6-5 and TRBJ1-2; 8 positions agree with TRBD1. Trimming cost V 3 bases and J 8 bases; bases outside gene matches: 5. Germline loops: CDR1 MNHEY, CDR2 SVGAGI. This CDR3 is 13 amino acids long. DNA of the CDR3: TGTGCCAGCAGTTATCGACAGGGGAGGGGCTACACCTTC. Amino acid sequence: CASSYRQGRGYTF.

The chain couples TRBV7-9 to TRBJ2-7, with D possibly being TRBD2 (5 bases). Between the trimmed V and J ends, which lost 2 bases and 3 bases, there was a span of 14 bases. This CDR3 spans 15 amino acids. CDR1 is SEHNR, CDR2 FQNEAQ, per germline (reference sequence). The CDR3 nucleotides read TGTGCCAGCAGCTTAAGATCCGCGGGCCACTACGAGCAGTACTTC. Translation gives CASSLRSAGHYEQYF.

This sequence joins TRBV11-2 and TRBJ2-7; 7 nucleotides match TRBD1. CDR1 SGHAT and CDR2 FQNNGV come from the germline V gene. The CDR3 is 14 residues long. The V gene end was trimmed by 4 bases and the J gene end by 4 bases; junction bases not matched to a gene: 7. The CDR3: CASSSAGGNYEQYF. For the CDR3, the DNA is TGTGCCAGCAGCTCAGCAGGGGGTAATTACGAGCAGTACTTC.

The chain links TRBV19 to TRBJ2-3; D not certain. Judging by the DNA end, TRBJ1-3 fits better; the J call may be wrong. CDR3 size: 14 residues. CDR1 and CDR2 from the germline V gene are LNHDA and SQIVND (reference sequence). DNA of the CDR3: TGTGCCAGTAGTATAGATGCTAGCGGGAGGGCCATATATTTT. Translation gives CASSIDASGRAIYF.

The chain joins TRBV10-3 to TRBJ2-3; D remains ambiguous. Germline V lookup: CDR1 ENHRY, CDR2 SYGVKD. V was clipped by 10 bases and J by 2 bases, with 7 bases between them. The CDR3 covers 11 residues. The CDR3 nucleotides are TGTGCCACCGGTCCCACAGATACGCAGTATTTT. Encoded protein: CATGPTDTQYF.

This sequence joins TRBV5-4 and TRBJ1-2; tentatively, D is TRBD1 (6 bases). V lost 6 bases and J lost 2, with 11 bases in between. The length of the CDR3 is 13 residues. Germline CDR1 and CDR2: SGHNT and YYREEE (reference sequence). The CDR3 DNA follows: TGTGCCAGCACCCTGGGACAAAACTATGGCTACACCTTC. This codes for CASTLGQNYGYTF.

The V and J genes are TRBV6-4 and TRBJ2-5, with D possibly TRBD2 on 6 matching bases. Germline CDR1 MRHNA, CDR2 SNTAGT. Between the trimmed V and J ends, which lost 11 bases and 2 bases, there was a span of 21 bases. The CDR3 covers 15 residues. The CDR3 DNA reads as TGTGCCTTACCCAGGTGGGAGGCCCTTCAAGAGACCCAGTACTTC. It specifies CALPRWEALQETQYF.

The chain is built from TRBV2 and TRBJ2-7; D gene uncertain. Trimming pared 2 bases from V and 4 bases from J, leaving 3 bases between. The CDR3 totals 11 residues. In germline, CDR1 is SNHLY, CDR2 FYNNEI. CDR3 sequence: CASSERYEQYF. DNA for the CDR3: TGTGCCAGCAGTGAACGGTACGAGCAGTACTTC.

This clone was seen a handful of times. The chain is built from TRBV7-9 and TRBJ2-6; 7 bases fit TRBD1. Germline loops: CDR1 SEHNR, CDR2 FQNEAQ (reference sequence). V trimming: 5 bases; J trimming: 1 base; junction bases outside the gene matches: 2. The CDR3 totals 15 residues. CDR3 sequence: CASSTGESGANVLTF. In nucleotides, the CDR3 is TGTGCCAGCAGCACAGGGGAGTCTGGGGCCAACGTCCTGACTTTC.

The chain uses TRBV20-1 and TRBJ1-2, with TRBD1 as a possible D gene (6 bases). Trimming removed 5 bases from V and 5 bases from J, with 9 bases in between. Germline V lookup: CDR1 DFQATT, CDR2 SNEGSKA (reference sequence). This CDR3 is 11 amino acids long. CDR3 bases: TGCAGTGCTCCAGGGGTTTATGGCTACACCTTC. This encodes CSAPGVYGYTF.

There are a few counts of this clone. The chain couples TRBV2 to TRBJ1-5; D not certain. Germline-derived CDR1 and CDR2 are SNHLY and FYNNEI. This CDR3 is 14 amino acids long. Trimming cost V 4 bases and J 0 bases, with 7 bases left between them. The CDR3 nucleotides read TGTGCCAGCAGTGTGGGCAGTAGCAATCAGCCCCAGCATTTT. It encodes CASSVGSSNQPQHF.

This chain uses TRBV2 with TRBJ1-5, with 7 nucleotides matching TRBD1. The CDR3 is 15 residues long. Germline CDR1 reads SNHLY; CDR2 reads FYNNEI. Unmatched junction bases numbered 5, after V lost 3 bases and J lost 3 bases. CDR3 sequence (DNA): TGTGCCAGCAGTGAGGGCAGGGGGAACAATCAGCCCCAGCATTTT. As protein: CASSEGRGNNQPQHF.

This chain joins TRBV29-1 and TRBJ2-7, with 10 bases that match TRBD1. Unmatched junction bases numbered 9, after V lost 7 bases and J lost 3 bases. The germline gives CDR1 SQVTM, CDR2 ANQGSEA. This CDR3 spans 14 amino acids. CDR3 sequence: CSASPGQGIYEQYF. The DNA for the CDR3 is TGCAGCGCCTCACCGGGACAGGGGATCTACGAGCAGTACTTC.

V usage is TRBV9 and J usage is TRBJ2-1; no definite D call. From germline, CDR1 is SGDLS and CDR2 YYNGEE. V lost 4 bases, J lost 6 bases, and 14 bases lay in between. This CDR3 has 14 amino acids. This CDR3 reads CASSTTPLGNEQFF. The DNA of the CDR3 is TGTGCCAGCAGCACAACCCCCCTAGGCAATGAGCAGTTCTTC.

The V and J genes are TRBV29-1 and TRBJ2-5; D is perhaps TRBD1 (7 bases). V shed 4 bases and J shed 5 bases, with 14 bases lying between them. The CDR3 runs 13 residues. Germline V CDR1 and CDR2: SQVTM, ANQGSEA. CDR3 bases: TGCAGCGTTGGAAAGGGGGCGGGGGAGACCCAGTACTTC. Amino acids: CSVGKGAGETQYF.